This T cell receptor beta chain is drawn from a study of blood T cell repertoires in COVID-19. Study context: Samples of COVID-19 (acute and convalescent) were obtained from the United States, Italy and Spain.

Profiled with immunoSEQ multiplex PCR; TCRdb holds only in-frame clones, not every one. Found here are about 83,000 clones, roughly 90% of them singletons; the top ten hold 16%. The V end was cut by 1 base, the J end by 2 bases, with 8 bases between. The CDR3 runs to 14 residues. CDR1 is SEHNR and CDR2 is FQNEAQ in the germline V gene (reference sequence). The clonotype originates from a woman of 80 years or more with active or convalescent COVID-19. The V and J genes are TRBV7-9 and TRBJ1-1; D is unclear. Sequenced input: peripheral blood. The DNA for the CDR3 is TGTGCCAGCAGCTTAGAAACGGGAAACACTGAAGCTTTCTTT. This sequence encodes CASSLETGNTEAFF.